The present TCR beta chain was sequenced within a study of blood T cell repertoires in COVID-19. Overall study: In each case, the material was cDNA or gDNA derived from T cells, B-cell-depleted T cells, or PBMCs.

Assay used: immunoSEQ multiplex PCR; TCRdb lists only in-frame clones, some missing. The sample holds roughly 43,000 clones; 86% are singletons and the top ten take around 8.2%. The sequenced sample was peripheral blood. This sequence originates from a man aged 55 to 70 with active COVID-19.

In DNA, the CDR3 is TGCGCCAGCAGCCTGGGACAGAATAATTCACCCCTCCACTTT. This codes for CASSLGQNNSPLHF. The chain carries TRBV4-1 and TRBJ1-6; 7 bases are a match to TRBD1. V lost 4 bases to trimming and J lost 5 bases; unmatched junction nucleotides: 2. This CDR3 is built from 14 residues. CDR1 and CDR2 from the germline V gene are MGHRA and YSYEKL.